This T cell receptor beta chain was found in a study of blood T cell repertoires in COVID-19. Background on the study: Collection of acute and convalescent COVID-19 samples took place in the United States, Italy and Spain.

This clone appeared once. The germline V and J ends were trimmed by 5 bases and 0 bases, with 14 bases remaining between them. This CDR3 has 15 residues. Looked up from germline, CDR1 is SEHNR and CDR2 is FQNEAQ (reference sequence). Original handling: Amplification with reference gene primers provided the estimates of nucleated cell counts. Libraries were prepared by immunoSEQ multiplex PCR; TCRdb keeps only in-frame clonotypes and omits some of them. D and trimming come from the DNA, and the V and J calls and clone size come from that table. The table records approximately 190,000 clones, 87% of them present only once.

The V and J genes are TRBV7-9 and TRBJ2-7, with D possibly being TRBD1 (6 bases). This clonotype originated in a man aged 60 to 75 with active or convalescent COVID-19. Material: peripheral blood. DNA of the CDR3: TGTGCCAGCAGCACCGGACAGACACTCTCCTACGAGCAGTACTTC. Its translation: CASSTGQTLSYEQYF.